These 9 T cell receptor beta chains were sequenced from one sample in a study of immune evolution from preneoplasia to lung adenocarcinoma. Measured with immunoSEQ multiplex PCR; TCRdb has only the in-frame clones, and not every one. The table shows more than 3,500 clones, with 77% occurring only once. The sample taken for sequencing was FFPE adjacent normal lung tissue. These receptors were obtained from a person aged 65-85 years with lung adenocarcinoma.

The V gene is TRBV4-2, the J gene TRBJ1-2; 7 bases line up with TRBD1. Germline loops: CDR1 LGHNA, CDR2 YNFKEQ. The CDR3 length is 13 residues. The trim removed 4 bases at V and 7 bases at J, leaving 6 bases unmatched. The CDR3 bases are TGTGCCAGCAGCCTAGACAGGGCGGGTGGCTACACCTTC. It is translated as CASSLDRAGGYTF.

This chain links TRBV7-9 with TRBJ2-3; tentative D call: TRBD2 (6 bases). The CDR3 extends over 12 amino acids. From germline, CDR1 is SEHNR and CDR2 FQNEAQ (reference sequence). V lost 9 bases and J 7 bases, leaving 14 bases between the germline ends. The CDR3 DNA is TGTGCCAGTACCCCTGGGGGGAATACGCAGTATTTT. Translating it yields CASTPGGNTQYF. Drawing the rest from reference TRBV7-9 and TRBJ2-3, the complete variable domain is DTGVSQNPRHKITKRGQNVTFRCDPISEHNRLYWYRQTLGQGPEFLTYFQNEAQLEKSRLLSDRFSAERPKGSFSTLEIQRTEQGDSAMYLCASTPGGNTQYFGPGTRLTVL.

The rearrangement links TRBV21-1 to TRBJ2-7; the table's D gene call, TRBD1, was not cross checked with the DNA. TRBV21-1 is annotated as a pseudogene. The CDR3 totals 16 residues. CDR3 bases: TGTGCCAGCAGCAAATTCTGGCCCAGTATCTCCTACGAGCAGTACTTC. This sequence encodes CASSKFWPSISYEQYF.

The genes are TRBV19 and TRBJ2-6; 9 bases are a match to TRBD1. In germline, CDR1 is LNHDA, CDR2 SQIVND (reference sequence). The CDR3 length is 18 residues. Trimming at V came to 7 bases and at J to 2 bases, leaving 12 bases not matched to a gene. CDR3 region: CASTPQGQGSAGANVLTF. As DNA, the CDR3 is TGTGCCAGTACCCCCCAGGGACAGGGTTCTGCTGGGGCCAACGTCCTGACTTTC.

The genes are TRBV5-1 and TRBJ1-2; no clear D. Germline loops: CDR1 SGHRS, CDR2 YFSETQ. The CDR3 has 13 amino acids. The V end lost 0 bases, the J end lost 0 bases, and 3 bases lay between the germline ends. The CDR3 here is CASSLAANYGYTF. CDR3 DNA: TGCGCCAGCAGCTTGGCAGCTAACTATGGCTACACCTTC.

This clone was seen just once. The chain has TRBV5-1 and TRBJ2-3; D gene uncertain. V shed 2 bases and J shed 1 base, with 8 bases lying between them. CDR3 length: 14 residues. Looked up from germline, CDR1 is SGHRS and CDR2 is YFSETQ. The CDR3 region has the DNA TGCGCCAGCAGCTTACAGCCCGGCACAGATACGCAGTATTTT. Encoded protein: CASSLQPGTDTQYF.

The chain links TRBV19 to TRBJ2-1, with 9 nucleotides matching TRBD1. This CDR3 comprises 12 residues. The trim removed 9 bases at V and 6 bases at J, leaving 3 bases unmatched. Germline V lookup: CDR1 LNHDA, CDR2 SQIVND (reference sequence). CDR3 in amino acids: CASQGQGNEQFF. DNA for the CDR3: TGTGCCAGCCAGGGACAGGGCAATGAGCAGTTCTTC.

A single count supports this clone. This chain's CDR3 is CASTPGGELFF. CDR3 bases: TGTGCCAGCACCCCTGGGGGGGAGCTGTTTTTT. The V call is TRBV7-6, the J call TRBJ2-2; D gene ambiguous. This CDR3 has 11 amino acids. Trimming took off 7 bases at V and 8 bases at J, with 8 bases between the two ends. Germline V lookup: CDR1 SGHVS, CDR2 FNYEAQ.

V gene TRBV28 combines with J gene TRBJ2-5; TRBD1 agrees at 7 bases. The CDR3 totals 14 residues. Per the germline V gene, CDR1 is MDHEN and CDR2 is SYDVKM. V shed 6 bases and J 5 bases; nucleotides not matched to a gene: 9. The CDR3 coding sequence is TGTGCCAGCAGGAGACAGGGCTATGTTGAGACCCAGTACTTC. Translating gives CASRRQGYVETQYF.